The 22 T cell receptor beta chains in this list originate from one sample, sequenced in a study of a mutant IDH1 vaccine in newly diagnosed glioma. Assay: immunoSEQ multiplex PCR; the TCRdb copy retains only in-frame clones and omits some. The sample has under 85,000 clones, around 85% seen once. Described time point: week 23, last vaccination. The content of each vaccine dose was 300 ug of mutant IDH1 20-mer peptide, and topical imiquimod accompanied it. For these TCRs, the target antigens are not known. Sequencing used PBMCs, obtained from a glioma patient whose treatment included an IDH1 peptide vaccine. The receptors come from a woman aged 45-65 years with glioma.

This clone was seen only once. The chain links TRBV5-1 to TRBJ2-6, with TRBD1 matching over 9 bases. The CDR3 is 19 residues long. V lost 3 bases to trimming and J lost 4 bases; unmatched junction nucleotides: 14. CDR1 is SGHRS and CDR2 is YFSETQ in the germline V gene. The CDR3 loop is CASSWGWWGQGSGANVLTF. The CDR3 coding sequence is TGCGCCAGCAGCTGGGGGTGGTGGGGACAGGGATCAGGGGCCAACGTCCTGACTTTC.

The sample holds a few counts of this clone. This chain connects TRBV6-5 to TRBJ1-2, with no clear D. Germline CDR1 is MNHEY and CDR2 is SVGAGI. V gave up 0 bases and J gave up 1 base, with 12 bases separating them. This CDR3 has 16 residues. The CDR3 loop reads CASSYSGSRRNYGYTF. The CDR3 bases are TGTGCCAGCAGTTACTCGGGCAGCCGTCGTAACTATGGCTACACCTTC.

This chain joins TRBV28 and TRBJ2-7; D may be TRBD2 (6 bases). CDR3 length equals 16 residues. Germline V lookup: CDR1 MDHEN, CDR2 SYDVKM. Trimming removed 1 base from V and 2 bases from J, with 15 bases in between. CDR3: CASSLLGGKTTYEQYF. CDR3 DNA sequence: TGTGCCAGCAGTTTATTGGGCGGGAAAACTACCTACGAGCAGTACTTC.

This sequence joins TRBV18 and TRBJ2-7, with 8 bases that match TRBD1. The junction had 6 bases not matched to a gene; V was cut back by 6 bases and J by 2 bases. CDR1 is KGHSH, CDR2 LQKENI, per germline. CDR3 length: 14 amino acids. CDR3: CASSPTGDAYEQYF. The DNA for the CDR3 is TGTGCCAGCTCTCCGACAGGGGACGCCTACGAGCAGTACTTC.

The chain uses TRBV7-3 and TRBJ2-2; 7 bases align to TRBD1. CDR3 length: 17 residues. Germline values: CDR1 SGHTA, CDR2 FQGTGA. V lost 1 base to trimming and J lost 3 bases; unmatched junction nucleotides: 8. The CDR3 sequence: CASSLISGTDYTGELFF. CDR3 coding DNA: TGTGCCAGCAGCTTAATCTCCGGGACAGACTACACCGGGGAGCTGTTTTTT.

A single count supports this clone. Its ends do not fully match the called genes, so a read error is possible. CDR3: CASSEGQGANTEAFF. DNA for the CDR3: TGTGCCAGCAGCGAAGGACAGGGGGCGAACACTGAAGCTTTCTTT. The genes are TRBV2 and TRBJ1-1; TRBD1 agrees at 11 bases. CDR1 is SNHLY, CDR2 FYNNEI, per germline. This CDR3 has 15 residues.

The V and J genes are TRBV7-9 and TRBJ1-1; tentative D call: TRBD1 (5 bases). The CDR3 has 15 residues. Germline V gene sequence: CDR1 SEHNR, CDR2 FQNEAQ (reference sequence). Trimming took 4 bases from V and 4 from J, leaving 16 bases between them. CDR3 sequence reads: CASSSGGYFGTEAFF. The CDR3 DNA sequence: TGTGCCAGCAGCTCGGGGGGGTATTTCGGCACTGAAGCTTTCTTT.

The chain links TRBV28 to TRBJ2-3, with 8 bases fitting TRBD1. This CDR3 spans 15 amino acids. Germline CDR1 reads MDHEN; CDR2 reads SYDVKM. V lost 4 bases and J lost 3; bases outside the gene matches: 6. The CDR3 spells CASSSPGTGTDTQYF. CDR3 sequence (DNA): TGTGCCAGCAGTTCACCCGGGACAGGAACAGATACGCAGTATTTT.

The CDR3 region is CAIKEPPYEQYF. The CDR3 DNA reads TGTGCCATCAAAGAGCCCCCCTACGAGCAGTACTTC. The chain recombines TRBV10-3 with TRBJ2-7; unclear D gene. This CDR3 is built from 12 residues. Trimming took off 7 bases at V and 2 bases at J, with 9 bases between the two ends. Germline V gene sequence: CDR1 ENHRY, CDR2 SYGVKD.

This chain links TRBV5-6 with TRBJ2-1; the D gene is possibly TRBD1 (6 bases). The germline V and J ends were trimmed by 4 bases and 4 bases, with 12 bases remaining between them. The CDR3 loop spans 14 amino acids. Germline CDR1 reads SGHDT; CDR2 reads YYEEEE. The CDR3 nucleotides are TGTGCCAGCAGCCAGGGACACCCTTACAATGAGCAGTTCTTC. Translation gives CASSQGHPYNEQFF.

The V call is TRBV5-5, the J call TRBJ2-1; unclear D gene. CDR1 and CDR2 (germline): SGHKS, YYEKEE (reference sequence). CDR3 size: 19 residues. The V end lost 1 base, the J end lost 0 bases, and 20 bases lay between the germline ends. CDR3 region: CASSLPLSTPTNSYNEQFF. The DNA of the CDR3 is TGTGCCAGCAGCTTGCCCCTGTCGACACCAACCAACTCCTACAATGAGCAGTTCTTC.

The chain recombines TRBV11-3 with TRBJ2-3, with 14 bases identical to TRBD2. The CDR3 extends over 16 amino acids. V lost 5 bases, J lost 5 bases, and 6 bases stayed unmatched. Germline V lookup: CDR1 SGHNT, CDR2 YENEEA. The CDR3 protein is CASSPGTSGRVDTQYF. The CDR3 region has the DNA TGTGCCAGCAGCCCTGGGACTAGCGGGAGAGTAGATACGCAGTATTTT.

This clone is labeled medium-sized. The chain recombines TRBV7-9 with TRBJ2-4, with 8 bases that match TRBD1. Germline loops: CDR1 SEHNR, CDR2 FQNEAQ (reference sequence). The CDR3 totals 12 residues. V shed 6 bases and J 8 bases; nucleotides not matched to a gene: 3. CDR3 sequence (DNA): TGTGCCAGCAGACAGGGGGACGACATTCAGTACTTC. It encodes CASRQGDDIQYF. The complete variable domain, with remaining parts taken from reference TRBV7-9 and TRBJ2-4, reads DTGVSQNPRHKITKRGQNVTFRCDPISEHNRLYWYRQTLGQGPEFLTYFQNEAQLEKSRLLSDRFSAERPKGSFSTLEIQRTEQGDSAMYLCASRQGDDIQYFGAGTRLSVL.

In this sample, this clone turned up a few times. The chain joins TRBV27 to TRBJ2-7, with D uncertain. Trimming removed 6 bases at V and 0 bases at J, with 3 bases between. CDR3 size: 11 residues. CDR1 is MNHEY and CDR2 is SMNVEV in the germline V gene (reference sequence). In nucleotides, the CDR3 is TGTGCCAGCAGAAGCTCCTACGAGCAGTACTTC. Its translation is CASRSSYEQYF.

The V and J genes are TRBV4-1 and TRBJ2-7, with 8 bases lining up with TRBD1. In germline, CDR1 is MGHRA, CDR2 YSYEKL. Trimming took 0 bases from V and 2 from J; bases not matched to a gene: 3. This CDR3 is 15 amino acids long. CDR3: CASSQDPGGTYEQYF. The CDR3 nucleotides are TGCGCCAGCAGCCAAGATCCAGGGGGCACCTACGAGCAGTACTTC.

The CDR3 DNA is TGTGCCAGCACAGCTCCGGGACAGGGCCGCAATGAGCAGTTCTTC. Its translation is CASTAPGQGRNEQFF. The rearrangement uses TRBV7-9 and TRBJ2-1; 9 bases match TRBD1. Per the germline V gene, CDR1 is SEHNR and CDR2 is FQNEAQ (reference sequence). V gave up 7 bases and J gave up 6 bases; unmatched junction bases: 10. This CDR3 region has 15 residues.

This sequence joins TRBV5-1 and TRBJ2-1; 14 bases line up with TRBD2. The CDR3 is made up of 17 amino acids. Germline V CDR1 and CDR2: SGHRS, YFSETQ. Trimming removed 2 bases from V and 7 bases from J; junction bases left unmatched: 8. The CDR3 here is CASSLPGTSGSSNEQFF. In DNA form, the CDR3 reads TGCGCCAGCAGCTTACCCGGGACTAGCGGGAGTAGTAATGAGCAGTTCTTC. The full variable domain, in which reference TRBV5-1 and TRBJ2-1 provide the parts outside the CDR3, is KAGVTQTPRYLIKTRGQQVTLSCSPISGHRSVSWYQQTPGQGLQFLFEYFSETQRNKGNFPGRFSGRQFSNSRSEMNVSTLELGDSALYLCASSLPGTSGSSNEQFFGPGTRLTVL.

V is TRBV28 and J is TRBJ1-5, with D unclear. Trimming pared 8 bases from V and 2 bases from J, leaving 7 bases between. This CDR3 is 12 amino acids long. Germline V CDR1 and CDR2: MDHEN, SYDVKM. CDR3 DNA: TGTGCCAGCCAGGTTGGCAATCAGCCCCAGCATTTT. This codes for CASQVGNQPQHF.

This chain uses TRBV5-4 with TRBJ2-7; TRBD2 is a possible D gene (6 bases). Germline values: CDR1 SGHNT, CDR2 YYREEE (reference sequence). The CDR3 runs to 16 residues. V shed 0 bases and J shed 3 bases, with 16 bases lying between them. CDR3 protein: CASSLGALRRGYEQYF. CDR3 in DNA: TGTGCCAGCAGCTTGGGGGCCCTTCGGAGGGGCTACGAGCAGTACTTC.

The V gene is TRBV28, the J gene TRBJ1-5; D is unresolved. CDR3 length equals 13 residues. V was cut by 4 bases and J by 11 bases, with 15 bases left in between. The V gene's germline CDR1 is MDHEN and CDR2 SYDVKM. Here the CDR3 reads CASSSNYQSSQHF. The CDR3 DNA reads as TGTGCCAGCAGTTCCAACTATCAAAGTTCCCAGCATTTT. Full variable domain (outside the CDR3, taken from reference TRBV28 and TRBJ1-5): DVKVTQSSRYLVKRTGEKVFLECVQDMDHENMFWYRQDPGLGLRLIYFSYDVKMKEKGDIPEGYSVSREKKERFSLILESASTNQTSMYLCASSSNYQSSQHFGDGTRLSIL.

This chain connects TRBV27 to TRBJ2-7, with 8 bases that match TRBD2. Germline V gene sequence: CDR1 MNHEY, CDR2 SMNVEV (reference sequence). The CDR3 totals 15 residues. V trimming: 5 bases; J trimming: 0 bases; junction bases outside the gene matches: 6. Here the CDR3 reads CASSHARGASYEQYF. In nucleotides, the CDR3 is TGTGCCAGCAGTCATGCGCGGGGGGCCTCCTACGAGCAGTACTTC.

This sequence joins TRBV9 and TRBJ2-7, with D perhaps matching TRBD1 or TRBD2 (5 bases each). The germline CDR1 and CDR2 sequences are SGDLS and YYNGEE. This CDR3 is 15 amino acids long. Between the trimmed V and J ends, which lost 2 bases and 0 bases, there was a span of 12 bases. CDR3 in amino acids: CASSVNPGTSYEQYF. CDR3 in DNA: TGTGCCAGCAGCGTCAACCCAGGGACCTCCTACGAGCAGTACTTC.